The TCR beta chain under discussion was sequenced for a study of shared clonotypes between healthy human individuals. Study-level information: The donor pool was made up of two women and three men aged 18 to 49. Study outcomes and limitations: A generally larger estimated richness was seen in naive subsets than in memory subsets.

This clone showed up just a few times. Its cognate antigen is unknown. The CDR3 has 12 residues. V lost 8 bases to trimming and J lost 2 bases; unmatched junction nucleotides: 2. Germline-derived CDR1 and CDR2 are SNHLY and FYNNEI. Per the original data handling: Owing to the provision of junction-only sequences devoid of quality scores by immunoSEQ, filtering differed. The table came from immunoSEQ multiplex PCR; TCRdb's copy has only in-frame clones and leaves some out. That table furnishes V, J and clone size, whereas the DNA furnished D and trimming. The data hold 2.3 million or so clones, with 85% to 95% observed a single time.

This receptor was identified in a man between 18 and 35 years old in good health. Some clones in this sample may be carry-over from other donors' samples. The rearrangement links TRBV2 to TRBJ2-5; TRBD2 matches at 7 bases. Sequencing input: naive CD4+ T cells from PBMCs. The subset denotes: CD45RA+ positively selected. The CDR3 sequence: CASASGQETQYF. CDR3 nucleotide sequence: TGTGCCAGCGCTAGCGGTCAAGAGACCCAGTACTTC.